The T cell receptor beta chain described here comes from a study of blood T cells in healthy people across ages. Study-level results: The percentage of naive T cells correlated strongly with TCR beta diversity. Naive and antigen-experienced cells could not be conclusively compared, given unsorted PBMCs.

With a J-beta primer mix and a sample-barcoded 5' primer, a second PCR ran about 7 to 12 cycles. Template switching added a 12-random-nucleotide identifier to every cDNA molecule. TCRdb fed the 5' RACE reads into MiXCR, producing one record per CDR3 protein. Here the sample spans hundreds of thousands of distinct CDR3 sequences, 25% to 30% being singletons. This clonotype was detected only a few times. Antigen specificity is unknown. Deletions cut 3 bases from V and 7 bases from J, with 10 bases between. Germline CDR1 is SGHTA and CDR2 is FQGNSA. The CDR3 has 13 residues. The data also belong to a second study, concerning T cells of mothers and their children.

The sequenced sample consisted of blood. This TCR was sampled from a boy between 10 and 17 years old in good health. The gene calls are TRBV7-2 and TRBJ2-1; D ambiguous. CDR3 DNA: TGTGCCAGCAGCTTGAGTCCCGCGAATGAGCAGTTCTTC. This codes for CASSLSPANEQFF.